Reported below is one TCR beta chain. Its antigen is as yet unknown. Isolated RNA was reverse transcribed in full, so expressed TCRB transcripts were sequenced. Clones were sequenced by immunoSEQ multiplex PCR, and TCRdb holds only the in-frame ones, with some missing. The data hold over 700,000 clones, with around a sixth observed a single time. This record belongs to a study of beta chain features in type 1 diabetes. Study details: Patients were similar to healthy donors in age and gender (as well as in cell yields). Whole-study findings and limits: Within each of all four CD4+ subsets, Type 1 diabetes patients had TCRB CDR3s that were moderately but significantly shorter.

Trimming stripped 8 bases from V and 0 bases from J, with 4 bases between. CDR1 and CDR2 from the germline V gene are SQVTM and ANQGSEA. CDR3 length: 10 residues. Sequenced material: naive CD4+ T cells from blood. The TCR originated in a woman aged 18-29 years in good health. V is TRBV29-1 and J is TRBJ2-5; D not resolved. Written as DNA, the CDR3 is TGCAGCATCGACCAAGAGACCCAGTACTTC. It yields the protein CSIDQETQYF. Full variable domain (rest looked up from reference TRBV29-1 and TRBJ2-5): SAVISQKPSRDICQRGTSLTIQCQVDSQVTMMFWYRQQPGQSLTLIATANQGSEATYESGFVIDKFPISRPNLTFSTLTVSNMSPEDSSIYLCSIDQETQYFGPGTRLLVL.